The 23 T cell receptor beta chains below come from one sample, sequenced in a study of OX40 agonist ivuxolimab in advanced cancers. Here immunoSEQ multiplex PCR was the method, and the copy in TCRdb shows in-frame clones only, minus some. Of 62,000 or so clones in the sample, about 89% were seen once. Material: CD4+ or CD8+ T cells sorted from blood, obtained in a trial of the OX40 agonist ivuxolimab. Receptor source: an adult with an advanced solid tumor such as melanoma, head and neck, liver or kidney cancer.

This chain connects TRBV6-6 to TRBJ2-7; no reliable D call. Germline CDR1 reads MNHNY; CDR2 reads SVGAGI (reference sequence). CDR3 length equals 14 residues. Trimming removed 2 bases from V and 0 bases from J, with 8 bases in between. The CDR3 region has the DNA TGTGCCAGCAGTTACCGGGCAGACTCCTACGAGCAGTACTTC. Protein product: CASSYRADSYEQYF.

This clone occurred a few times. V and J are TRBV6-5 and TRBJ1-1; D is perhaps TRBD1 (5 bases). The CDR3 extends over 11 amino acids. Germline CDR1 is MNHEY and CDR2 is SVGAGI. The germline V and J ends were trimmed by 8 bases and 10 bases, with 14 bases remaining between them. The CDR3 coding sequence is TGTGCCAGCGAGTTTGGGGCGGTAGCTTTCTTT. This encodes CASEFGAVAFF.

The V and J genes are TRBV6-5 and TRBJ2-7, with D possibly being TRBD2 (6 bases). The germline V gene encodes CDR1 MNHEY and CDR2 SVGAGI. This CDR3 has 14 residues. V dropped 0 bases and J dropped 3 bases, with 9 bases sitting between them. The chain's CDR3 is CASSYSWTIYEQYF. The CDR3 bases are TGTGCCAGCAGTTACTCCTGGACTATCTACGAGCAGTACTTC.

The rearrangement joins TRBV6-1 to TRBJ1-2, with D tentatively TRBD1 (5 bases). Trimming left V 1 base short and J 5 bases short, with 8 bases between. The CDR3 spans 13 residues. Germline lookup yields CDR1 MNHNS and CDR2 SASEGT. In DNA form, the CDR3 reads TGTGCCAGCAGTGAAGGACAGTGGTATGGCTACACCTTC. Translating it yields CASSEGQWYGYTF.

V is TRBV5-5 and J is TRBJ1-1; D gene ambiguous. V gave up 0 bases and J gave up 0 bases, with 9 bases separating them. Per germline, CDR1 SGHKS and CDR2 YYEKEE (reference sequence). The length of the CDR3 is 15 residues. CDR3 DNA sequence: TGTGCCAGCAGCTTGGGGGCCCACCTGAACACTGAAGCTTTCTTT. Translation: CASSLGAHLNTEAFF.

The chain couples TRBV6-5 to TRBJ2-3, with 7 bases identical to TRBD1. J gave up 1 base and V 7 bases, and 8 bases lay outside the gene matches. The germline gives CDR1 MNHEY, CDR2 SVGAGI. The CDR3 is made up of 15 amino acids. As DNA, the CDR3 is TGTGCCAGCACCACCTCAGGGGGAGGCACAGATACGCAGTATTTT. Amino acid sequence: CASTTSGGGTDTQYF.

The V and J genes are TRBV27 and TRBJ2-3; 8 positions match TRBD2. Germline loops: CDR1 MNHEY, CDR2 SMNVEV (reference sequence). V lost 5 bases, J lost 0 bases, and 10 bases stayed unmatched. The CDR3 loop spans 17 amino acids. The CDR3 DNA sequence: TGTGCCAGCAGTCCGATCGGGAGGGCCCGAAGCACAGATACGCAGTATTTT. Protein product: CASSPIGRARSTDTQYF.

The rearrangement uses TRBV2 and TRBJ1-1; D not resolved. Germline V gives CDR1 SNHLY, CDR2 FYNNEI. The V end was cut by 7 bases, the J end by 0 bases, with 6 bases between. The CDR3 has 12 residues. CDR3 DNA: TGTGCCAGCACCGGAGTGAACACTGAAGCTTTCTTT. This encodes CASTGVNTEAFF.

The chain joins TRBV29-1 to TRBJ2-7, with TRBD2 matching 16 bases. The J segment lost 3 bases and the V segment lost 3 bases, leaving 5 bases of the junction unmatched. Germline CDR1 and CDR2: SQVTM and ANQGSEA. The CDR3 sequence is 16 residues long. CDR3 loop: CSVERGLAGGNYEQYF. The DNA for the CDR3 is TGCAGCGTTGAGCGGGGACTAGCGGGAGGGAACTACGAGCAGTACTTC.

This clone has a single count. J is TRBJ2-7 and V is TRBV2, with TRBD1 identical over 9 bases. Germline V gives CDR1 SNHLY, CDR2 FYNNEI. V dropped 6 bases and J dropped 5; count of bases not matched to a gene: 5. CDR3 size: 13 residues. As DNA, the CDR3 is TGTGCCAGCAGATGGGACAGGGCCCACGAGCAGTACTTC. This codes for CASRWDRAHEQYF.

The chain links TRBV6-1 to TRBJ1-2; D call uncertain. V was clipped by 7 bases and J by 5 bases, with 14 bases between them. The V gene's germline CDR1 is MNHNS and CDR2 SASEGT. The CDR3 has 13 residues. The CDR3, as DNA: TGTGCCAGCAACCCCAGCGGGATTTATGGCTACACCTTC. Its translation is CASNPSGIYGYTF.

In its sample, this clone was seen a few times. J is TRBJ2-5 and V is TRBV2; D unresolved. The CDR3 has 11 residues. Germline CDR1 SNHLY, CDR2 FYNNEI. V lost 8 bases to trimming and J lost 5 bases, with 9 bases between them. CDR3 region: CASAERETQYF. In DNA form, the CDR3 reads TGTGCCAGCGCGGAACGCGAGACCCAGTACTTC.

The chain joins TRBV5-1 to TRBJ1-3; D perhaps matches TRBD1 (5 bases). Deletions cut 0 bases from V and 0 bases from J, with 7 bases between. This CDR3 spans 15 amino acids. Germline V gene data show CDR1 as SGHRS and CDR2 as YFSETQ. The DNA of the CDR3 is TGCGCCAGCAGCTTGGGGGGGACCTCTGGAAACACCATATATTTT. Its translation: CASSLGGTSGNTIYF.

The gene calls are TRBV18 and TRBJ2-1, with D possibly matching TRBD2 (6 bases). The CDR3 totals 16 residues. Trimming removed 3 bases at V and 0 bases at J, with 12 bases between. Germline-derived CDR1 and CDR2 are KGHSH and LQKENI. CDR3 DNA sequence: TGTGCCAGCTCACCCTTTTTCGGGAGCTCCTACAATGAGCAGTTCTTC. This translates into CASSPFFGSSYNEQFF.

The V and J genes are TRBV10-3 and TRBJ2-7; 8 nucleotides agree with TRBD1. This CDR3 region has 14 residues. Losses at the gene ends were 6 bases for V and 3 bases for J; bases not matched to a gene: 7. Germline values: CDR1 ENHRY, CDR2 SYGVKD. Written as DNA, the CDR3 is TGTGCCATCAGGGACAGGGTGGAAAACTACGAGCAGTACTTC. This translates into CAIRDRVENYEQYF.

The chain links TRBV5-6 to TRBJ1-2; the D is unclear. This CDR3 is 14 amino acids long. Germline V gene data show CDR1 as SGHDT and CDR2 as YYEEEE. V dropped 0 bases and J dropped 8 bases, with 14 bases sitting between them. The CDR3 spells CASSLDVHLGGYTF. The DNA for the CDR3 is TGTGCCAGCAGCTTGGATGTACATCTAGGGGGCTACACCTTC. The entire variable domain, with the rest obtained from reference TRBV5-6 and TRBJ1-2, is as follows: DAGVTQSPTHLIKTRGQQVTLRCSPKSGHDTVSWYQQALGQGPQFIFQYYEEEERQRGNFPDRFSGHQFPNYSSELNVNALLLGDSALYLCASSLDVHLGGYTFGSGTRLTVV.

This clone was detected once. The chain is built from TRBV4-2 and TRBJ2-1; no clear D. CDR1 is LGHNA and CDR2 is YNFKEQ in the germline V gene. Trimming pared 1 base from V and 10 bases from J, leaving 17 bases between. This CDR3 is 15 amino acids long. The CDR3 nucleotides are TGTGCCAGCAGCCAAGGTACTGTATCGGCTTTAGAGCAGTTCTTC. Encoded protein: CASSQGTVSALEQFF.

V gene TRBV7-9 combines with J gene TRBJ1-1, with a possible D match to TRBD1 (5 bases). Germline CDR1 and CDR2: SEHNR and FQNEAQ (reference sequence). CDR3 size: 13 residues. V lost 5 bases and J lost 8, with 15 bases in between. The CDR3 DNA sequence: TGTGCCAGCAGCACCCAGGACACCGGCGAAGCTTTCTTT. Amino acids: CASSTQDTGEAFF.

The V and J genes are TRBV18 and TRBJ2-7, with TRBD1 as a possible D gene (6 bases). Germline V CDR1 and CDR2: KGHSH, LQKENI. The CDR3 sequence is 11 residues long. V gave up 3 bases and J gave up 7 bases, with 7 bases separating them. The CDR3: CASSPGQEQYF. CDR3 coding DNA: TGTGCCAGCTCACCCGGACAGGAGCAGTACTTC.

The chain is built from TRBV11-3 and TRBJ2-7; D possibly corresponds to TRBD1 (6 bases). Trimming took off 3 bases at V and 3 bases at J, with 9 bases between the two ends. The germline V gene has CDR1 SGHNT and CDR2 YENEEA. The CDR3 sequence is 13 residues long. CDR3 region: CASSLTGGYEQYF. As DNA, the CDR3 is TGTGCCAGCAGCTTGACAGGTGGCTACGAGCAGTACTTC.

The CDR3 is CAIWAQGRSNYGYTF. CDR3 nucleotides: TGTGCCATCTGGGCCCAGGGGCGGTCTAACTATGGCTACACCTTC. The chain is built from TRBV10-3 and TRBJ1-2; D perhaps matches TRBD1 (6 bases). Per the germline V gene, CDR1 is ENHRY and CDR2 is SYGVKD. This CDR3 is built from 15 residues. V lost 8 bases, J lost 0 bases, and 16 bases lay in between.

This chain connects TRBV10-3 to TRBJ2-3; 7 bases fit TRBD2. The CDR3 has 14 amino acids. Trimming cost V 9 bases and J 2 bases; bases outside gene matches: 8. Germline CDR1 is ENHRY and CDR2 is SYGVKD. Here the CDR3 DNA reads TGTGCCATTCTCGGGACTATTGACACAGATACGCAGTATTTT. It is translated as CAILGTIDTDTQYF.

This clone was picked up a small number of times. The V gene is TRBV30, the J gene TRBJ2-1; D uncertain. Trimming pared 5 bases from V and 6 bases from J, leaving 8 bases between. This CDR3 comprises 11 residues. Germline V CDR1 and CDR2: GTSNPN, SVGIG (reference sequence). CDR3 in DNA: TGTGCCTGGCAGGCTGTCAATGAGCAGTTCTTC. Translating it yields CAWQAVNEQFF.